These 27 T cell receptor beta chains came from one sample sequenced in a study of CD8 T cells in Susac syndrome. Random hexamers were used to reverse transcribe 0.5 to 1 ug of RNA. TCRdb recomputed calls from the immunoSEQ multiplex PCR reads with MiXCR, one row per CDR3 protein. Of about 190,000 distinct CDR3 sequences listed, 85% to 95% are singletons. The sequenced sample consisted of CD4+ T cells from PBMCs. The receptors here all came from a human donor in good health.

This rearrangement joins TRBV9 to TRBJ1-1; D is unclear. From germline, CDR1 is SGDLS and CDR2 YYNGEE. Trimming removed 6 bases from V and 2 bases from J, with 14 bases in between. The CDR3 runs 14 residues. The CDR3 region is CASTPSIGNTEAFF. The CDR3 nucleotides read TGTGCCAGCACCCCTTCCATTGGAAACACTGAAGCTTTCTTT.

The rearrangement links TRBV12-3 or TRBV12-4 to TRBJ2-3; 8 nucleotides line up with TRBD2. Trimming removed 5 bases from V and 0 bases from J; junction bases left unmatched: 4. This CDR3 comprises 15 residues. The DNA for the CDR3 is TGTGCCAGCAGTGTACGGGGGGGAAGCACAGATACGCAGTATTTT. Translation: CASSVRGGSTDTQYF.

CDR3 nucleotide sequence: TGTGCCAGCAGTGTTTCTGGGGACGAGCAGTACGTC. Translating gives CASSVSGDEQYV. The rearrangement links TRBV28 to TRBJ2-7; no reliable D call. This CDR3 is 12 amino acids long. Between the trimmed V and J ends, which lost 5 bases and 5 bases, there was a span of 10 bases. CDR1 MDHEN and CDR2 SYDVKM come from the germline V gene.

This clonotype was counted once. The rearrangement uses TRBV3-1 and TRBJ2-7; no reliable D call. V lost 0 bases and J 7 bases, leaving 10 bases between the germline ends. The CDR3 is 13 amino acids. Per germline, CDR1 LGHDT and CDR2 YNNKEL (reference sequence). The CDR3 DNA is TGTGCCAGCAGCCAAGAAGCAGGAGCTGAGCAGTACTTC. Its translation is CASSQEAGAEQYF.

The rearrangement joins TRBV19 to TRBJ1-5; TRBD1 is a possible D gene (5 bases). V was shortened by 9 bases and J by 7 bases, with 16 bases between the two germline ends. Germline loops: CDR1 LNHDA, CDR2 SQIVND (reference sequence). This CDR3 is 13 amino acids long. The DNA of the CDR3 is TGTGCCAGCGGAGGGCAGGGTACCCAGCCCCAGCATTTT. This gives the protein CASGGQGTQPQHF.

V gene TRBV29-1 combines with J gene TRBJ1-2; the match to TRBD1 covers 7 bases. Germline CDR1 and CDR2: SQVTM and ANQGSEA. The CDR3 consists of 14 residues. The V gene end was trimmed by 5 bases and the J gene end by 4 bases; junction bases not matched to a gene: 10. The CDR3 is CSVTQGRNGYGYTF. CDR3 DNA: TGCAGCGTTACACAGGGGAGAAATGGCTATGGCTACACCTTC.

The chain joins TRBV5-8 to TRBJ1-4, with a possible D match to TRBD1 (6 bases). The ends were cut back, 5 bases at V and 6 bases at J, with 17 bases in the middle. From germline, CDR1 is SGHTS and CDR2 YDEGEE. The CDR3 is 15 residues long. CDR3: CASSSLRDKDEKLFF. The CDR3 DNA reads as TGTGCCAGCAGTTCACTCCGGGACAAGGATGAAAAACTGTTTTTT. Combining the CDR3 with reference TRBV5-8 and TRBJ1-4 gives the whole variable domain EAGVTQSPTHLIKTRGQQATLRCSPISGHTSVYWYQQALGLGLQFLLWYDEGEERNRGNFPPRFSGRQFPNYSSELNVNALELEDSALYLCASSSLRDKDEKLFFGSGTQLSVL.

The chain combines TRBV20-1 with TRBJ2-1; 12 bases match TRBD2. CDR3 length: 16 amino acids. Germline V gene data show CDR1 as DFQATT and CDR2 as SNEGSKA (reference sequence). The ends lost 3 bases at V and 6 bases at J; junction bases unmatched: 9. CDR3 amino acids: CSARALAGGPGNEQFF. DNA of the CDR3: TGCAGTGCTAGGGCGCTAGCGGGGGGGCCCGGCAATGAGCAGTTCTTC.

The rearrangement links TRBV29-1 to TRBJ2-5, with 8 nucleotides matching TRBD1. The V gene's germline CDR1 is SQVTM and CDR2 ANQGSEA. This CDR3 is 13 amino acids long. V lost 7 bases, J lost 4 bases, and 8 bases stayed unmatched. The CDR3: CSELQGDRETQYF. The CDR3 nucleotides read TGCAGCGAGTTACAGGGGGACAGAGAGACCCAGTACTTC. Combining the CDR3 with reference TRBV29-1 and TRBJ2-5 gives the whole variable domain SAVISQKPSRDICQRGTSLTIQCQVDSQVTMMFWYRQQPGQSLTLIATANQGSEATYESGFVIDKFPISRPNLTFSTLTVSNMSPEDSSIYLCSELQGDRETQYFGPGTRLLVL.

J is TRBJ1-6 and V is TRBV7-2; perhaps TRBD1 as D (5 bases). The CDR3 spans 15 residues. The V end lost 5 bases, the J end lost 7 bases, and 15 bases lay between the germline ends. The V gene's germline CDR1 is SGHTA and CDR2 FQGNSA. The CDR3 sequence is CASSPNGGNNSPLHF. The CDR3 region has the DNA TGTGCCAGCAGCCCGAACGGGGGGAACAATTCACCCCTCCACTTT.

This sequence joins TRBV20-1 and TRBJ2-3, with 7 bases that match TRBD1. This CDR3 region has 12 residues. V was pared by 4 bases and J by 5 bases, with 3 bases of the junction left unmatched. Germline CDR1 DFQATT, CDR2 SNEGSKA (reference sequence). Written as DNA, the CDR3 is TGCAGTGCTATCACAGGGGTAGATACGCAGTATTTT. Encoded protein: CSAITGVDTQYF.

J is TRBJ2-1 and V is TRBV29-1, with a tentative D call TRBD2 (7 bases). This CDR3 region has 14 residues. CDR1 is SQVTM and CDR2 is ANQGSEA in the germline V gene. The V and J ends lost 7 bases and 6 bases respectively, with 19 bases between them. DNA of the CDR3: TGCAGCGCCCTAGGGGGGGGCCTCCGCAATGAGCAGTTCTTC. Its protein product is CSALGGGLRNEQFF.

This sequence joins TRBV11-2 and TRBJ2-3, with unresolved D. V lost 2 bases to trimming and J lost 0 bases, with 12 bases between them. This CDR3 contains 16 residues. From germline, CDR1 is SGHAT and CDR2 FQNNGV. For the CDR3, the DNA is TGTGCCAGCAGCTTAAGAAGGGCGCAAAGCACAGATACGCAGTATTTT. Protein sequence: CASSLRRAQSTDTQYF.

The CDR3 sequence is CSARTSGGNNEQFF. As DNA, the CDR3 is TGCAGTGCGCGGACTAGCGGGGGAAACAATGAGCAGTTCTTC. V is TRBV20-1 and J is TRBJ2-1, with 13 bases aligning to TRBD2. The CDR3 covers 14 residues. CDR1 is DFQATT and CDR2 is SNEGSKA in the germline V gene (reference sequence). The junction had 4 bases not matched to a gene; V was cut back by 6 bases and J by 5 bases.

The chain employs TRBV9 and TRBJ2-7; D remains ambiguous. CDR3 length: 19 amino acids. Germline loops: CDR1 SGDLS, CDR2 YYNGEE. V dropped 0 bases and J dropped 3 bases, with 25 bases sitting between them. For the CDR3, the DNA is TGTGCCAGCAGCGTAGCTACAACAGATAGTCTCATCCAGGTCTACGAGCAGTACGTC. It specifies CASSVATTDSLIQVYEQYV.

The V gene is TRBV30, the J gene TRBJ2-2, with D hard to call. The CDR3 spans 13 residues. Germline CDR1 is GTSNPN and CDR2 is SVGIG (reference sequence). The V end was cut by 0 bases, the J end by 3 bases, with 5 bases between. The CDR3 protein is CAWSVLDTGELFF. The CDR3 DNA sequence: TGTGCCTGGAGTGTACTGGACACCGGGGAGCTGTTTTTT.

The J gene is TRBJ2-5, the V gene TRBV6-2 or TRBV6-3; D is uncertain. Trimming shortened V by 0 bases and J by 0 bases, and 2 bases separated the two germline ends. From germline, CDR1 is MNHEY and CDR2 SVGEGT. The CDR3 is 13 amino acids. The CDR3 loop is CASSYSYQETQYF. The CDR3 coding sequence is TGTGCCAGCAGTTACTCGTACCAAGAGACCCAGTACTTC.

V is TRBV3-1 and J is TRBJ1-2, with TRBD1 as a possible D gene (6 bases). V lost 6 bases to trimming and J lost 3 bases, with 23 bases between them. The CDR3 has 17 amino acids. Per the germline V gene, CDR1 is LGHDT and CDR2 is YNNKEL (reference sequence). CDR3 DNA sequence: TGTGCCAGCAGTCCTACTCAAGCAACAGGGTACGACTATGGCTACACCTTC. The encoded protein is CASSPTQATGYDYGYTF.

The chain combines TRBV29-1 with TRBJ2-7; D call uncertain. V was shortened by 5 bases and J by 6 bases, with 11 bases between the two germline ends. Germline CDR1 reads SQVTM; CDR2 reads ANQGSEA. The length of the CDR3 is 11 residues. The CDR3 reads CSVWSPGEQYF. The CDR3, as DNA: TGCAGCGTTTGGTCCCCTGGCGAGCAGTACTTC.

The J gene is TRBJ1-2, the V gene TRBV12-3 or TRBV12-4, with D possibly TRBD1 on 5 matching bases. The CDR3 contains 14 residues. Trimming left V 3 bases short and J 8 bases short, with 16 bases between. The CDR3 reads CASSFQGPAGGYTF. The CDR3 region has the DNA TGTGCCAGCAGTTTTCAGGGTCCGGCGGGGGGCTACACCTTC.

The count of this clonotype is one. This chain connects TRBV2 to TRBJ2-1, with D perhaps TRBD2 (5 bases). V was trimmed by 8 bases and J by 9 bases, leaving 8 bases between them. The CDR3 is made up of 10 amino acids. Germline V gives CDR1 SNHLY, CDR2 FYNNEI. CDR3 in DNA: TGTGCCAGCGGGGAGACTGAGCAGTTCTTC. This translates into CASGETEQFF. Filled out from reference TRBV2 and TRBJ2-1, the complete variable domain reads EPEVTQTPSHQVTQMGQEVILRCVPISNHLYFYWYRQILGQKVEFLVSFYNNEISEKSEIFDDQFSVERPDGSNFTLKIRSTKLEDSAMYFCASGETEQFFGPGTRLTVL.

CDR3 nucleotides: TGCAGCGTTTTCTACGCCGTCGGCACAGATACGCAGTATTTT. Its protein product is CSVFYAVGTDTQYF. The chain carries TRBV29-1 and TRBJ2-3; D gene uncertain. CDR3 length: 14 amino acids. Germline loops: CDR1 SQVTM, CDR2 ANQGSEA. Trimming shortened V by 5 bases and J by 1 base, and 13 bases separated the two germline ends.

The J gene is TRBJ2-7, the V gene TRBV6-5; 10 bases line up with TRBD1. The V gene end was trimmed by 4 bases and the J gene end by 4 bases; junction bases not matched to a gene: 4. The CDR3 covers 14 residues. CDR1 and CDR2 from the germline V gene are MNHEY and SVGAGI. This CDR3 is CASSSRDRGYEQYF. CDR3 in DNA: TGTGCCAGCAGTTCCAGGGACAGGGGTTACGAGCAGTACTTC.

The chain uses TRBV20-1 and TRBJ2-1; tentative D call: TRBD2 (7 bases). Germline V gene sequence: CDR1 DFQATT, CDR2 SNEGSKA (reference sequence). Trimming left V 1 base short and J 2 bases short, with 15 bases between. The CDR3 has 16 residues. The CDR3 sequence: CSARVRGGGPYNEQFF. CDR3 coding DNA: TGCAGTGCTAGAGTTAGAGGGGGGGGCCCCTACAATGAGCAGTTCTTC.

The CDR3 sequence is CSATPGLGAFF. For the CDR3, the DNA is TGCAGTGCTACGCCGGGCCTCGGGGCTTTCTTT. The gene calls are TRBV20-1 and TRBJ1-1; D unresolved. V shed 4 bases and J shed 11 bases, with 14 bases lying between them. Per germline, CDR1 DFQATT and CDR2 SNEGSKA (reference sequence). This CDR3 spans 11 amino acids.

This sequence joins TRBV29-1 and TRBJ1-1, with D possibly TRBD1 on 5 matching bases. Germline CDR1 SQVTM, CDR2 ANQGSEA. The CDR3 loop spans 13 amino acids. Trimming left V 7 bases short and J 3 bases short, with 15 bases between. CDR3 bases: TGCAGCGAGGCCCTGGGGGGAGACACTGAAGCTTTCTTT. Amino acid sequence: CSEALGGDTEAFF.

The V gene is TRBV24-1, the J gene TRBJ2-5; unclear D gene. The CDR3 consists of 13 residues. Per the germline V gene, CDR1 is KGHDR and CDR2 is SFDVKD. Trimming cost V 6 bases and J 1 base, with 8 bases left between them. The CDR3 DNA follows: TGTGCCACCAGTAGGCCTGTCCAAGAGACCCAGTACTTC. Translated, it gives CATSRPVQETQYF.